Shown below are 30 T cell receptor beta chains from a single sample sequenced in a study of blood T cell repertoires in COVID-19. Sequencing used immunoSEQ multiplex PCR; TCRdb keeps in-frame clones, though not all of them. The sample yields 200,000 to 250,000 clones, 81% seen once. Source material: peripheral blood. Receptors were obtained from an elderly woman with COVID-19, enrolled during active disease.

The J gene is TRBJ1-1, the V gene TRBV11-2, with D unclear. V dropped 1 base and J dropped 0 bases, with 9 bases sitting between them. The CDR3 spans 15 residues. In germline, CDR1 is SGHAT, CDR2 FQNNGV. CDR3 nucleotide sequence: TGTGCCAGCAGCTTAGTTGGAGGAATGAACACTGAAGCTTTCTTT. Translation gives CASSLVGGMNTEAFF.

The sample holds a few counts of this clone. This chain joins TRBV10-2 and TRBJ2-1; maybe TRBD2 (7 bases). Trimming pared 9 bases from V and 2 bases from J, leaving 11 bases between. The CDR3 sequence is 13 residues long. CDR1 is WSHSY, CDR2 SAAADI, per germline. CDR3 in DNA: TGCGCCAGTCAAGGGGGGGCCTACAATGAGCAGTTCTTC. Translation: CASQGGAYNEQFF.

The V gene is TRBV7-8, the J gene TRBJ1-6; D is uncertain. V lost 3 bases, J lost 9 bases, and 9 bases lay in between. Germline V gives CDR1 SGHVS, CDR2 FQNEAQ. This CDR3 contains 13 residues. The CDR3: CASSFLSGSPLHF. The CDR3 DNA reads TGTGCCAGCAGCTTTCTATCCGGTTCACCCCTCCACTTT.

The V call is TRBV3-1 (or the pseudogene TRBV3-2), the J call TRBJ2-2, with D possibly being TRBD2 (5 bases). The V gene lost 1 base and the J gene lost 4 bases, with 25 bases spanning the gap. The CDR3 runs to 20 residues. Germline lookup yields CDR1 LGHDT and CDR2 YNNKEL (reference sequence). In nucleotides, the CDR3 is TGTGCCAGCAGCCAAGTGGCGTACTTAAAGCCCACTAGGAGCACCGGGGAGCTGTTTTTT. This gives the protein CASSQVAYLKPTRSTGELFF.

This sequence joins TRBV5-1 and TRBJ1-2; D not resolved. The CDR3 extends over 13 amino acids. Trimming removed 4 bases at V and 6 bases at J, with 13 bases between. CDR1 SGHRS and CDR2 YFSETQ come from the germline V gene. The CDR3 DNA is TGCGCCAGCAGCCCTTCAAGCGAGAATGGCTACACCTTC. Residues: CASSPSSENGYTF.

This clone appeared once. The chain joins TRBV5-1 to TRBJ2-2, with no clear D. Germline CDR1 reads SGHRS; CDR2 reads YFSETQ. V lost 2 bases, J lost 2 bases, and 10 bases lay in between. The CDR3 has 15 amino acids. This CDR3 reads CASSLRQANTGELFF. CDR3 sequence (DNA): TGCGCCAGCAGCTTAAGGCAGGCTAACACCGGGGAGCTGTTTTTT. Complete variable domain (other parts from reference TRBV5-1 and TRBJ2-2): KAGVTQTPRYLIKTRGQQVTLSCSPISGHRSVSWYQQTPGQGLQFLFEYFSETQRNKGNFPGRFSGRQFSNSRSEMNVSTLELGDSALYLCASSLRQANTGELFFGEGSRLTVL.

The chain links TRBV25-1 to TRBJ1-1, with D unclear. Per germline, CDR1 MGHDK and CDR2 SYGVNS. Trimming took off 4 bases at V and 5 bases at J, with 17 bases between the two ends. CDR3 size: 15 residues. The DNA of the CDR3 is TGTGCCAGCAGTGGTCGGGTAGGTCCGTTGACTGAAGCTTTCTTT. Translated: CASSGRVGPLTEAFF. The entire variable domain, with the rest obtained from reference TRBV25-1 and TRBJ1-1, is as follows: EADIYQTPRYLVIGTGKKITLECSQTMGHDKMYWYQQDPGMELHLIHYSYGVNSTEKGDLSSESTVSRIRTEHFPLTLESARPSHTSQYLCASSGRVGPLTEAFFGQGTRLTVV.

The chain carries TRBV6-5 and TRBJ1-1; the D is unclear. The V and J ends lost 4 bases and 4 bases respectively, with 13 bases between them. CDR1 and CDR2 (germline): MNHEY, SVGAGI. This CDR3 is 14 amino acids long. CDR3 bases: TGTGCCAGCAGTTCAGGATCAGCAAGCACTGAAGCTTTCTTT. Its protein product is CASSSGSASTEAFF.

The chain is built from TRBV9 and TRBJ2-1; TRBD2 aligns across 7 bases. CDR1 SGDLS and CDR2 YYNGEE come from the germline V gene. Unmatched junction bases numbered 7, after V lost 0 bases and J lost 10 bases. CDR3 length: 14 residues. The CDR3 region has the DNA TGTGCCAGCAGCGTAGTGGGGGGGAGGACAGAGCAGTTCTTC. Translation gives CASSVVGGRTEQFF.

This chain connects TRBV23-1 to TRBJ1-2; D unresolved. TRBV23-1 is treated as an ORF (open reading frame) with a function not yet certain. The V and J ends lost 11 bases and 7 bases respectively, with 20 bases between them. The CDR3 covers 13 residues. CDR3 protein: CAGIYSGVRGYTF. CDR3 nucleotides: TGCGCCGGCATCTACTCCGGGGTTCGTGGCTACACCTTC.

The chain employs TRBV7-3 and TRBJ2-1; weak D call: TRBD2 (6 bases). Between the trimmed V and J ends, which lost 4 bases and 3 bases, there was a span of 13 bases. The germline V gene encodes CDR1 SGHTA and CDR2 FQGTGA. This CDR3 is built from 15 residues. CDR3 loop: CASSSRGTVYNEQFF. CDR3 nucleotides: TGTGCCAGCAGCTCCCGCGGGACTGTCTACAATGAGCAGTTCTTC.

The chain couples TRBV19 to TRBJ2-2; 8 positions match TRBD1. In germline, CDR1 is LNHDA, CDR2 SQIVND (reference sequence). The CDR3 runs to 17 residues. Trimming removed 7 bases from V and 1 base from J; junction bases left unmatched: 11. CDR3 sequence (DNA): TGTGCCAGTACTCCACAGGGGGGAGTCTGGAACACCGGGGAGCTGTTTTTT. Translation gives CASTPQGGVWNTGELFF.

This clone showed up just once. The chain recombines TRBV6-5 with TRBJ1-1; 8 nucleotides align to TRBD1. Trimming cost V 6 bases and J 7 bases; bases outside gene matches: 10. The CDR3 extends over 14 amino acids. Germline V lookup: CDR1 MNHEY, CDR2 SVGAGI. This CDR3 reads CASRPPSGGSEAFF. DNA of the CDR3: TGTGCCAGCAGGCCCCCATCAGGGGGCAGTGAAGCTTTCTTT.

This chain uses TRBV24-1 with TRBJ2-2; 7 bases are shared with TRBD2. After removal of 8 bases from V and 6 bases from J, the junction contained 5 bases not matched to a gene. The CDR3 spans 13 residues. Germline CDR1 KGHDR, CDR2 SFDVKD. The CDR3 loop is CATNGGRSGELFF. CDR3 DNA sequence: TGTGCCACCAACGGCGGGAGATCCGGGGAGCTGTTTTTT.

The chain links TRBV27 to TRBJ2-7; the match to TRBD2 covers 9 bases. CDR3 length equals 14 residues. Germline-derived CDR1 and CDR2 are MNHEY and SMNVEV (reference sequence). Germline trimming cut 5 bases from V and 3 bases from J; bases unmatched to any gene: 5. CDR3 DNA sequence: TGTGCCAGCAGTGGTAGCGGGAGTGGCTACGAGCAGTACTTC. The encoded protein is CASSGSGSGYEQYF.

The CDR3 sequence is CSASRLAGVTGELFF. CDR3 coding DNA: TGCAGCGCCTCGCGGTTAGCGGGAGTTACCGGGGAGCTGTTTTTT. V usage is TRBV29-1 and J usage is TRBJ2-2, with 9 bases aligning to TRBD2. From germline, CDR1 is SQVTM and CDR2 ANQGSEA. V gave up 7 bases and J gave up 5 bases; unmatched junction bases: 11. The CDR3 is made up of 15 amino acids.

The rearrangement joins TRBV27 to TRBJ1-4; no firm D call. V gave up 6 bases and J gave up 0 bases, with 11 bases separating them. CDR1 and CDR2 from the germline V gene are MNHEY and SMNVEV (reference sequence). The CDR3 extends over 15 amino acids. This CDR3 reads CASRSTSATNEKLFF. CDR3 DNA sequence: TGTGCCAGCAGATCCACCTCGGCAACTAATGAAAAACTGTTTTTT.

This clone was detected a few times. The rearrangement links TRBV6-4 to TRBJ1-5, with D perhaps TRBD1 (5 bases). V lost 11 bases, J lost 3 bases, and 17 bases lay in between. CDR3 length: 14 amino acids. CDR1 is MRHNA and CDR2 is SNTAGT in the germline V gene. The CDR3 spells CALGAAGVNQPQHF. The CDR3 DNA is TGTGCCCTAGGGGCCGCTGGGGTCAATCAGCCCCAGCATTTT.

The V gene is TRBV12-3 or TRBV12-4, the J gene TRBJ1-4; no definite D call. There are 13 residues in the CDR3. V lost 2 bases, J lost 7 bases, and 8 bases lay in between. Here the CDR3 reads CASSLMAVEKLFF. The CDR3 DNA sequence: TGTGCCAGCAGTTTAATGGCAGTTGAAAAACTGTTTTTT.

This clone came up a few times. V gene TRBV5-1 combines with J gene TRBJ2-3, with 9 bases matching TRBD2. The germline V gene encodes CDR1 SGHRS and CDR2 YFSETQ. This CDR3 comprises 15 residues. The V segment lost 1 base and the J segment 2 bases; nucleotides outside the gene matches: 2. In DNA form, the CDR3 reads TGCGCCAGCAGCTTGCCTAGCGGGAACACAGATACGCAGTATTTT. Its protein is CASSLPSGNTDTQYF.

The chain joins TRBV18 to TRBJ1-5; D might be TRBD1 (5 bases). The CDR3 contains 14 residues. Germline CDR1 is KGHSH and CDR2 is LQKENI. V was clipped by 1 base and J by 4 bases, with 8 bases between them. CDR3: CASSPQGPNQPQHF. CDR3 DNA: TGTGCCAGCTCACCACAGGGGCCGAATCAGCCCCAGCATTTT.

The chain couples TRBV19 to TRBJ2-1; 8 bases align to TRBD2. The V and J ends lost 9 bases and 7 bases, in that order; junction bases with no gene match: 8. In germline, CDR1 is LNHDA, CDR2 SQIVND (reference sequence). This CDR3 comprises 13 residues. This chain's CDR3 is CASTRREVNEQFF. CDR3 in DNA: TGTGCCAGCACGCGGCGGGAGGTTAATGAGCAGTTCTTC.

The rearrangement links TRBV10-3 to TRBJ2-5, with D possibly matching TRBD1 (6 bases). The V and J ends lost 5 bases and 3 bases respectively, with 10 bases between them. In germline, CDR1 is ENHRY, CDR2 SYGVKD. This CDR3 is built from 13 residues. Here the CDR3 reads CAISRTDKETQYF. In DNA form, the CDR3 reads TGTGCCATCAGTCGGACAGACAAAGAGACCCAGTACTTC.

The chain carries TRBV6-5 and TRBJ1-2; 10 nucleotides agree with TRBD1. J gave up 5 bases and V 6 bases, and 9 bases lay outside the gene matches. CDR3 length: 15 residues. The germline CDR1 and CDR2 sequences are MNHEY and SVGAGI. This CDR3 is CASRGRDRGVYGYTF. The CDR3 bases are TGTGCCAGCAGGGGCCGGGACAGGGGTGTATATGGCTACACCTTC.

The genes are TRBV5-1 and TRBJ2-7; 8 nucleotides line up with TRBD1. CDR1 SGHRS and CDR2 YFSETQ come from the germline V gene. Germline trimming cut 3 bases from V and 2 bases from J; bases unmatched to any gene: 7. The CDR3 is made up of 15 amino acids. DNA for the CDR3: TGCGCCAGCAGCTCAGGGGGCGGTTGGACCTACGAGCAGTACTTC. Amino acid sequence: CASSSGGGWTYEQYF.

This sequence joins TRBV2 and TRBJ1-5, with 9 positions matching TRBD1. The J segment lost 4 bases and the V segment lost 6 bases, leaving 4 bases of the junction unmatched. Per germline, CDR1 SNHLY and CDR2 FYNNEI. CDR3 size: 14 residues. DNA of the CDR3: TGTGCCAGCAGGGCCGGGACAGGGAATCAGCCCCAGCATTTT. It specifies CASRAGTGNQPQHF.

This clone came up a few times. CDR3 sequence (DNA): TGTGCCAGCAGCTTAGGAGGGCAGGCCGCCTCCTACGAGCAGTACTTC. Translated, it gives CASSLGGQAASYEQYF. The gene calls are TRBV7-2 and TRBJ2-7, with TRBD2 as a possible D gene (5 bases). Between the trimmed V and J ends, which lost 1 base and 0 bases, there was a span of 13 bases. Germline V lookup: CDR1 SGHTA, CDR2 FQGNSA. The CDR3 is 16 residues long.

In DNA, the CDR3 is TGTGCCAGTAGTTTCAGACAGGGGATGACTGAAGCTTTCTTT. Translated: CASSFRQGMTEAFF. The chain combines TRBV19 with TRBJ1-1; 8 bases fit TRBD1. The CDR3 covers 14 residues. The V segment lost 5 bases and the J segment 5 bases; nucleotides outside the gene matches: 7. CDR1 and CDR2 (germline): LNHDA, SQIVND (reference sequence).

V gene TRBV2 combines with J gene TRBJ1-3, with a possible D match to TRBD1 (6 bases). The V end was cut by 6 bases, the J end by 0 bases, with 12 bases between. The CDR3 runs 15 residues. CDR1 is SNHLY and CDR2 is FYNNEI in the germline V gene. CDR3 amino acids: CASRVRGNSGNTIYF. CDR3 nucleotides: TGTGCCAGCAGGGTCAGGGGTAACTCTGGAAACACCATATATTTT.

Comment on this clone: Other nucleotide sequences in the sample specify the same CDR3. V usage is TRBV28 and J usage is TRBJ1-2; 8 positions agree with TRBD1. The J segment lost 5 bases and the V segment lost 6 bases, leaving 5 bases of the junction unmatched. This CDR3 is built from 13 residues. The germline V gene encodes CDR1 MDHEN and CDR2 SYDVKM. The CDR3 reads CASRTGGGYGYTF. CDR3 in DNA: TGTGCCAGCAGAACAGGGGGTGGGTATGGCTACACCTTC.